This T cell receptor beta chain is drawn from a study of T cell repertoires in cytomegalovirus infection. On the study more broadly: Public signatures in TCR beta pointed to CMV infection and matching HLA type. Study conclusions and caveats: HLA-C-restricted CMV clonotypes gave the most frequent clonotype in two of eight donors. Frequencies of public TCR beta families were cumulated, and this identified carriers of CMV plus the relevant HLA.

TCRdb called the reads again in MiXCR, with one record for every CDR3 protein. The table has some 350,000 distinct CDR3 sequences, about 32% seen once. V gave up 3 bases and J gave up 4 bases, with 7 bases separating them. The CDR3 runs 13 residues. Of note for this clonotype: Its specificity is not known.

Material: cultured PBMCs, obtained from culture after CMV antigen stimulation. This clonotype was obtained from a human donor in good health (CMV status not recorded). Some clones in this sample may be carry-over from other donors' samples. The rearrangement joins TRBV12-3 or TRBV12-4 to TRBJ2-1; D gene unclear. This CDR3 reads CASSFVAYNEQFF. CDR3 in DNA: TGTGCCAGCAGTTTTGTGGCTTACAATGAGCAGTTCTTC.